These 18 T cell receptor beta chains were sequenced from one sample in a study of blood T cell repertoires in COVID-19. TCRdb keeps only in-frame clones here, not all; method: immunoSEQ multiplex PCR. The sample holds about 200,000 clones, 82% seen once. Sequenced input: PBMCs or T cells enriched from blood (not recorded which). The receptors stem from a man aged 35 to 55 who had recovered from COVID-19.

This clone was seen a handful of times. The chain uses TRBV7-6 and TRBJ2-3; possible D gene TRBD2, 5 bases. The V gene's germline CDR1 is SGHVS and CDR2 FNYEAQ. The ends were cut back, 3 bases at V and 2 bases at J, with 12 bases in the middle. The CDR3 consists of 15 residues. DNA for the CDR3: TGTGCCAGCAGCTTGACGGGGTCCGTCACAGATACGCAGTATTTT. Translating gives CASSLTGSVTDTQYF.

This clone was picked up a small number of times. The sample holds other DNA sequences that translate to the same CDR3. The chain employs TRBV7-2 and TRBJ2-1; 12 bases fit TRBD2. The CDR3 consists of 15 residues. J was trimmed by 4 bases and V by 5 bases; bases with no gene match: 3. Germline V gene lookup returns CDR1 SGHTA and CDR2 FQGNSA. The CDR3 region has the DNA TGTGCCAGCAGCCCGACTAGCGGGAGTTACAATGAGCAGTTCTTC. Protein: CASSPTSGSYNEQFF.

The chain is built from TRBV9 and TRBJ1-4, with D tentatively TRBD1 (5 bases). Per germline, CDR1 SGDLS and CDR2 YYNGEE. Trimming left V 3 bases short and J 3 bases short, with 12 bases between. The CDR3 loop spans 15 amino acids. CDR3 residues: CASSADSIPNEKLFF. In nucleotides, the CDR3 is TGTGCCAGCAGCGCAGACAGCATCCCTAATGAAAAACTGTTTTTT.

This clone was observed many times. The chain links TRBV28 to TRBJ2-4, with 10 bases aligning to TRBD1. This CDR3 is built from 12 residues. Trimming removed 6 bases from V and 7 bases from J; junction bases left unmatched: 0. Germline values: CDR1 MDHEN, CDR2 SYDVKM. The CDR3 sequence is CASRTGGNIQYF. The CDR3 region has the DNA TGTGCCAGCAGGACAGGGGGCAACATTCAGTACTTC.

This clone was counted only a few times. The J gene is TRBJ1-2, the V gene TRBV2, with D hard to call. V lost 0 bases, J lost 6 bases, and 11 bases lay in between. The CDR3 spans 14 residues. CDR1 SNHLY and CDR2 FYNNEI come from the germline V gene. Here the CDR3 reads CASSEAVTENGYTF. As DNA, the CDR3 is TGTGCCAGCAGTGAAGCAGTGACGGAGAATGGCTACACCTTC.

This rearrangement joins TRBV9 to TRBJ2-2; a weak D match, TRBD2 (7 bases). The CDR3 totals 17 residues. Trimming removed 4 bases at V and 3 bases at J, with 19 bases between. Germline loops: CDR1 SGDLS, CDR2 YYNGEE. CDR3 nucleotides: TGTGCCAGCAGCCCCGAGGGGAGGGGGGTATACACCGGGGAGCTGTTTTTT. It codes for CASSPEGRGVYTGELFF.

This chain connects TRBV6-5 to TRBJ2-5; 7 bases are a match to TRBD1. The length of the CDR3 is 14 residues. V was clipped by 5 bases and J by 5 bases; unmatched bases: 8. Germline-derived CDR1 and CDR2 are MNHEY and SVGAGI. CDR3 sequence reads: CASSRQGDGETQYF. CDR3 DNA sequence: TGTGCCAGCAGTCGACAGGGTGACGGTGAGACCCAGTACTTC.

This clone was recorded a few times. The rearrangement uses TRBV9 and TRBJ2-7, with 7 positions matching TRBD2. Losses at the gene ends were 2 bases for V and 0 bases for J; bases not matched to a gene: 8. The CDR3 is 16 amino acids. The germline CDR1 and CDR2 sequences are SGDLS and YYNGEE. The CDR3 sequence: CASSVGLAEYSYEQYF. The DNA for the CDR3 is TGTGCCAGCAGCGTGGGCCTAGCGGAATACTCCTACGAGCAGTACTTC.

The rearrangement joins TRBV10-1 to TRBJ1-1, with D perhaps matching TRBD1 (6 bases). Germline loops: CDR1 WNHNN, CDR2 SYGVQD (reference sequence). Trimming pared 6 bases from V and 4 bases from J, leaving 12 bases between. CDR3 length: 13 residues. This CDR3 reads CASRKQGGTEAFF. The CDR3, as DNA: TGCGCCAGCAGGAAACAGGGCGGCACTGAAGCTTTCTTT.

The CDR3 here is CASTPLGLYGTDTQYF. The CDR3 region has the DNA TGTGCCAGTACCCCTCTAGGACTTTATGGCACAGATACGCAGTATTTT. V and J are TRBV19 and TRBJ2-3, with TRBD2 as a possible D gene (5 bases). Trimming left V 7 bases short and J 1 base short, with 18 bases between. Germline CDR1 LNHDA, CDR2 SQIVND (reference sequence). The CDR3 extends over 16 amino acids.

The gene calls are TRBV5-1 and TRBJ1-1; the D is unclear. The CDR3 contains 16 residues. Trimming left V 0 bases short and J 4 bases short, with 16 bases between. CDR1 and CDR2 from the germline V gene are SGHRS and YFSETQ. CDR3 sequence reads: CASSLGDHSGSTEAFF. The CDR3 nucleotides are TGCGCCAGCAGCTTGGGGGATCATAGTGGGAGCACTGAAGCTTTCTTT. The full variable domain, completed using reference TRBV5-1 and TRBJ1-1, is KAGVTQTPRYLIKTRGQQVTLSCSPISGHRSVSWYQQTPGQGLQFLFEYFSETQRNKGNFPGRFSGRQFSNSRSEMNVSTLELGDSALYLCASSLGDHSGSTEAFFGQGTRLTVV.

The chain links TRBV15 to TRBJ1-1; 7 bases map to TRBD1. V lost 1 base and J lost 4; bases outside the gene matches: 3. The CDR3 has 14 residues. Germline lookup yields CDR1 LNHNV and CDR2 YYDKDF (reference sequence). CDR3 in DNA: TGTGCCACCAGCAGAGCATCAGGGGGCACTGAAGCTTTCTTT. Protein sequence: CATSRASGGTEAFF.

V usage is TRBV30 and J usage is TRBJ2-5; unclear D gene. The CDR3 is 13 amino acids. Germline-derived CDR1 and CDR2 are GTSNPN and SVGIG (reference sequence). The V gene lost 0 bases and the J gene lost 6 bases, with 11 bases spanning the gap. The DNA of the CDR3 is TGTGCCTGGAGTGTATCGGGTGGAAAGACCCAGTACTTC. It yields the protein CAWSVSGGKTQYF.

The rearrangement links TRBV30 to TRBJ2-3; 7 bases fit TRBD2. The junction had 10 bases not matched to a gene; V was cut back by 4 bases and J by 3 bases. Per germline, CDR1 GTSNPN and CDR2 SVGIG (reference sequence). The CDR3 is made up of 15 amino acids. This CDR3 is CAWKRGGSGTDTQYF. The CDR3, as DNA: TGTGCCTGGAAGCGGGGCGGGAGCGGGACAGATACGCAGTATTTT.

The chain uses TRBV6-4 and TRBJ1-2; D is undetermined. The CDR3 sequence is 13 residues long. Germline CDR1 and CDR2: MRHNA and SNTAGT. Trimming left V 6 bases short and J 7 bases short, with 15 bases between. Here the CDR3 reads CASSSEGVSGYTF. As DNA, the CDR3 is TGTGCCAGCAGCTCCGAGGGCGTTAGTGGCTACACCTTC.

The genes are TRBV11-3 and TRBJ2-1; 10 positions match TRBD2. J was trimmed by 8 bases and V by 5 bases; bases with no gene match: 9. Germline values: CDR1 SGHNT, CDR2 YENEEA. The CDR3 covers 15 residues. Here the CDR3 DNA reads TGTGCCAGCAGCCGGGGGCTAGCGGGAGTAGATGAGCAGTTCTTC. This translates into CASSRGLAGVDEQFF.

V and J are TRBV28 and TRBJ1-2; 8 bases are a match to TRBD1. The CDR3 length is 14 residues. The trim removed 1 base at V and 6 bases at J, leaving 4 bases unmatched. CDR1 and CDR2 (germline): MDHEN, SYDVKM. The CDR3 DNA follows: TGTGCCAGCAGTTTATACCGGACAGGGAATGGCTACACCTTC. It yields the protein CASSLYRTGNGYTF.

V usage is TRBV10-3 and J usage is TRBJ1-2; possible D gene TRBD1, 6 bases. CDR1 and CDR2 from the germline V gene are ENHRY and SYGVKD. The CDR3 is made up of 16 amino acids. V was trimmed by 3 bases and J by 0 bases, leaving 14 bases between them. CDR3 protein: CAISDHIQGTNYGYTF. The CDR3 DNA reads as TGTGCCATCAGTGACCACATACAGGGAACTAACTATGGCTACACCTTC.